The 9 T cell receptor beta chains below come from one sample, sequenced in a study of Graves' ophthalmopathy and Graves' hyperthyroidism. Amplification from RNA transcripts yielded the TCR beta CDR3 regions. The first round was an RT-PCR with HTBI primers, and the second round was a multiplex PCR. TCRdb analysed the multiplex PCR reads with MiXCR anew, one entry per CDR3 protein. The sample has approximately 700,000 distinct CDR3 sequences, about 40% seen once. Sequencing was done on a sample of peripheral blood. These receptor sequences come from an adult man with Graves' ophthalmopathy.

This clonotype was observed once. J is TRBJ1-5 and V is TRBV29-1; TRBD1 matches 9 bases. The trim removed 7 bases at V and 4 bases at J, leaving 11 bases unmatched. This CDR3 has 15 residues. Germline CDR1 SQVTM, CDR2 ANQGSEA. CDR3 sequence reads: CSATQGAGDNQPQHF. CDR3 nucleotides: TGCAGCGCAACACAGGGGGCAGGGGATAATCAGCCCCAGCATTTT.

This clonotype has at least ten counts. The chain joins TRBV5-1 to TRBJ2-5; D could derive from TRBD1 or TRBD2 (6 bases each). V gave up 5 bases and J gave up 5 bases, with 19 bases separating them. The CDR3 has 15 amino acids. The V gene's germline CDR1 is SGHRS and CDR2 YFSETQ. As DNA, the CDR3 is TGCGCCAGCAGTCTCGCCGGGGGCACGAGTGAGACCCAGTACTTC. Amino acid sequence: CASSLAGGTSETQYF.

Only a few counts were recorded for this clonotype. A read error may be the cause here, since a much bigger clone is one base away. J is TRBJ1-6 and V is TRBV19, with a weak D call TRBD1 (5 bases). Between the trimmed V and J ends, which lost 5 bases and 8 bases, there was a span of 13 bases. The CDR3 totals 14 residues. Germline V lookup: CDR1 LNHDA, CDR2 SQIVND (reference sequence). CDR3 protein: CASSRDGVDSPLHF. DNA of the CDR3: TGTGCCAGTAGTCGGGACGGGGTGGATTCACCCCTCCACTTT.

The rearrangement links TRBV7-3 to TRBJ2-5; 10 nucleotides align to TRBD2. CDR1 is SGHTA, CDR2 FQGTGA, per germline. Losses at the gene ends were 3 bases for V and 5 bases for J; bases not matched to a gene: 24. The CDR3 is 21 residues long. The CDR3 sequence is CASSLTGSPGLAATRRETQYF. The CDR3 DNA follows: TGTGCCAGCAGCTTGACAGGGTCCCCCGGACTAGCGGCCACACGCCGGGAGACCCAGTACTTC.

The rearrangement uses TRBV6-6 and TRBJ1-1, with 7 nucleotides matching TRBD1. Germline V gives CDR1 MNHNY, CDR2 SVGAGI (reference sequence). The CDR3 length is 15 residues. V shed 1 base, J shed 0 bases, and the junction held 2 bases outside the gene matches. CDR3 nucleotide sequence: TGTGCCAGCAGTTACTTGGGACAGATGAACACTGAAGCTTTCTTT. Translating gives CASSYLGQMNTEAFF.

The chain has TRBV20-1 and TRBJ2-1; TRBD2 matches at 14 bases. The germline V gene encodes CDR1 DFQATT and CDR2 SNEGSKA (reference sequence). The CDR3 is 15 amino acids. After removal of 6 bases from V and 6 bases from J, the junction contained 7 bases not matched to a gene. CDR3 sequence: CSAPGTSGSLNEQFF. CDR3 nucleotide sequence: TGCAGTGCCCCTGGGACTAGCGGGAGTCTCAATGAGCAGTTCTTC.

This clonotype came up many times. The chain couples TRBV29-1 to TRBJ2-5; 9 nucleotides line up with TRBD1. V shed 4 bases and J 3 bases; nucleotides not matched to a gene: 3. The CDR3 runs to 13 residues. The germline V gene encodes CDR1 SQVTM and CDR2 ANQGSEA. In DNA form, the CDR3 reads TGCAGCGTTGTTACAGGGGGCGAAGAGACCCAGTACTTC. Translation: CSVVTGGEETQYF.

The CDR3 sequence is CASSEWDRDFF. In DNA form, the CDR3 reads TGTGCCAGCAGTGAATGGGACAGAGATTTCTTT. The gene calls are TRBV2 and TRBJ1-1, with 7 bases identical to TRBD1. Germline CDR1 reads SNHLY; CDR2 reads FYNNEI. Trimming took 2 bases from V and 13 from J; bases not matched to a gene: 4. The length of the CDR3 is 11 residues. Based on the CDR3 plus reference TRBV2 and TRBJ1-1, the full variable domain is EPEVTQTPSHQVTQMGQEVILRCVPISNHLYFYWYRQILGQKVEFLVSFYNNEISEKSEIFDDQFSVERPDGSNFTLKIRSTKLEDSAMYFCASSEWDRDFFGQGTRLTVV.

This clonotype occurred many times. This chain uses TRBV24-1 with TRBJ1-5; D ambiguous. Germline V gives CDR1 KGHDR, CDR2 SFDVKD. This CDR3 is 13 amino acids long. Trimming left V 0 bases short and J 3 bases short, with 2 bases between. The CDR3 DNA is TGTGCCACCAGTGATTTGCACAATCAGCCCCAGCATTTT. It yields the protein CATSDLHNQPQHF.